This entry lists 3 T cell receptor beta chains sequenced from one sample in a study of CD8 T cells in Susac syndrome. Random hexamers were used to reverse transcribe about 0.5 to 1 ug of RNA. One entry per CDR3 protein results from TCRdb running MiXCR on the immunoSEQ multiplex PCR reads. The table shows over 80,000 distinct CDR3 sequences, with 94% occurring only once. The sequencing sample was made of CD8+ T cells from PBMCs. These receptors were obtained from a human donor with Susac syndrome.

The CDR3: CASSFYMNTEAFF. The CDR3, as DNA: TGTGCCAGCAGTTTCTACATGAACACTGAAGCTTTCTTT. This chain connects TRBV28 to TRBJ1-1; D ambiguous. V lost 3 bases to trimming and J lost 0 bases, with 5 bases between them. From germline, CDR1 is MDHEN and CDR2 SYDVKM. The CDR3 has 13 amino acids.

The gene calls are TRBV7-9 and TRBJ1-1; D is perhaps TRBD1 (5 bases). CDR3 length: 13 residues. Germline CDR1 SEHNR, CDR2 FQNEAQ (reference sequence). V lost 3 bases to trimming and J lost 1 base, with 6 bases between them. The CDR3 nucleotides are TGTGCCAGCAGCTTTGGGGGGAACACTGAAGCTTTCTTT. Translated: CASSFGGNTEAFF. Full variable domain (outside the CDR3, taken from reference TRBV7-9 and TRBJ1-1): DTGVSQNPRHKITKRGQNVTFRCDPISEHNRLYWYRQTLGQGPEFLTYFQNEAQLEKSRLLSDRFSAERPKGSFSTLEIQRTEQGDSAMYLCASSFGGNTEAFFGQGTRLTVV.

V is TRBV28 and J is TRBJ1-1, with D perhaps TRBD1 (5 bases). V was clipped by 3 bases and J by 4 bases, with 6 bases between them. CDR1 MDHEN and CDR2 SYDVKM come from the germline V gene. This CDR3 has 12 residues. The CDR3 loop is CASSLGRTEAFF. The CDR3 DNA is TGTGCCAGCAGTTTGGGGCGCACTGAAGCTTTCTTT.